Listed below are T cell receptor beta chains from one sample, sequenced in a study of T cell responses to AZD1222 COVID-19 vaccine. Only in-frame clones appear in the TCRdb table, and some are missing; sequencing was by immunoSEQ multiplex PCR. The sample lists some 120,000 clones, about 88% occurring once. The sample here was peripheral blood, taken on day 0 of AZD1222 vaccination. The receptors originated from an adult in good health. CDR3s include the opening cysteine and the closing phenylalanine or tryptophan. Fields, in order: V gene, J gene, D gene, clone size, CDR3 protein, CDR3 DNA. The D gene is left open where the match is weak. Size is omitted from some rows. Given values are once, few, many or a class for expanded clones.

>TRBV2|TRBJ2-7|-|-
CASSAGRGDEQYF
TGTGCCAGCAGTGCCGGACGTGGCGACGAGCAGTACTTC
>TRBV5-6|TRBJ2-1|-|-
CASSLGRGPGEQFF
TGTGCCAGCAGCTTGGGTAGGGGTCCCGGGGAGCAGTTCTTC
>TRBV19|TRBJ1-2|-|-
CASSTLGDTYTF
TGTGCCAGTAGTACTTTGGGGGACACCTACACCTTC
>TRBV9|TRBJ1-2|TRBD1|-
CASSVGGTGPGYTF
TGTGCCAGCAGCGTAGGGGGGACAGGGCCTGGCTACACCTTC
>TRBV5-1|TRBJ2-7|-|-
CASSLGSGDKPYEQYF
TGCGCCAGCAGCTTGGGGTCAGGGGATAAGCCCTACGAGCAGTACTTC
>TRBV5-1|TRBJ1-3|-|-
CASSLLGSDSFGNTIYF
TGCGCCAGCAGCTTGTTAGGTTCGGACAGCTTTGGAAACACCATATATTTT
>TRBV30|TRBJ1-2|-|-
CAWSVQTVYGYTF
TGTGCCTGGAGTGTTCAAACAGTCTATGGCTACACCTTC
>TRBV6-9|TRBJ2-1|-|-
CASSPPSPSEDEQFF
TGTGCCAGCAGTCCACCCTCTCCAAGCGAGGATGAGCAGTTCTTC
>TRBV12-3/TRBV12-4|TRBJ2-7|-|once
CASSFQGGYEQYF
TGTGCCAGCAGTTTCCAGGGTGGCTACGAGCAGTACTTC
>TRBV5-1|TRBJ2-5|TRBD2|-
CASSSQTSGEETQYF
TGCGCCAGCAGTTCCCAGACTAGCGGGGAAGAGACCCAGTACTTC
>TRBV5-5|TRBJ2-7|TRBD1|few
CASSLQPSGGWYEQYF
TGTGCCAGCAGCCTCCAGCCGTCAGGGGGCTGGTACGAGCAGTACTTC
>TRBV30|TRBJ2-7|TRBD2|few
CAWSRGGLPGDEQYF
TGTGCCTGGAGTCGGGGGGGGCTTCCCGGGGACGAGCAGTACTTC
>TRBV7-9|TRBJ2-1|TRBD2|-
CASSLGGGRVNEQFF
TGTGCCAGCAGCTTAGGGGGAGGGCGGGTCAATGAGCAGTTCTTC
>TRBV11-2|TRBJ1-1|TRBD1|-
CASSLGQGVNTEAFF
TGTGCCAGCAGCTTGGGACAGGGTGTGAACACTGAAGCTTTCTTT
>TRBV5-4|TRBJ2-2|-|once
CASSLEGVYLSGELFF
TGTGCCAGCAGCTTGGAGGGGGTTTATTTGTCCGGGGAGCTGTTTTTT
>TRBV3-1/TRBV3-2|TRBJ1-6|TRBD1|-
CASSQAGQGAPSPLHF
TGTGCCAGCAGCCAAGCGGGACAGGGGGCTCCGAGCCCCCTCCACTTT
>TRBV4-1|TRBJ2-3|-|-
CASSQVQASSTDTQYF
TGCGCCAGCAGCCAAGTGCAGGCGTCTAGCACAGATACGCAGTATTTT
>TRBV7-9|TRBJ2-7|-|once
CASSLAQVSYEQYF
TGTGCCAGCAGCTTAGCACAGGTTTCCTACGAGCAGTACTTC
>TRBV9|TRBJ1-6|-|-
CASSVTDYNSPLHF
TGTGCCAGCAGCGTAACAGACTATAATTCACCCCTCCACTTT
>TRBV11-3|TRBJ1-4|-|once
CASSPQEGNEKLFF
TGTGCCAGCAGCCCCCAAGAGGGTAATGAAAAACTGTTTTTT
>TRBV5-1|TRBJ2-2|TRBD2|-
CASSLGLAEGDTGELFF
TGCGCCAGCAGCCTAGGACTAGCGGAGGGGGACACCGGGGAGCTGTTTTTT
>TRBV5-1|TRBJ2-3|TRBD2|-
CASSLPGLAGLDTQYF
TGCGCCAGCAGCTTACCGGGACTAGCGGGACTGGATACGCAGTATTTT
>TRBV2|TRBJ2-1|-|few
CASRTSSGLTNEQFF
TGTGCCAGCAGAACCTCTTCTGGACTCACGAATGAGCAGTTCTTC
>TRBV7-2|TRBJ1-1|-|-
CASSSTGSTEAFF
TGTGCCAGCAGCTCGACTGGGAGCACTGAAGCTTTCTTT
>TRBV6-5|TRBJ2-7|TRBD1|once
CASTSGQRYEQYF
TGTGCCAGCACTTCGGGACAGAGGTACGAGCAGTACTTC
>TRBV11-2|TRBJ2-2|-|-
CASSEGQTNTGELFF
TGTGCCAGCAGCGAAGGACAGACAAACACCGGGGAGCTGTTTTTT